This T cell receptor (beta chain) was captured in a study of blood T cell repertoires in COVID-19. CDR3 size: 15 residues. V dropped 7 bases and J dropped 4 bases, with 19 bases sitting between them. CDR1 and CDR2 (germline): MNHNY, SVGAGI (reference sequence). Some clones are missing from TCRdb's copy, which holds only in-frame ones; the method was immunoSEQ multiplex PCR. The sample includes roughly 500,000 clones, approximately 92% of them seen just once. The clonotype was recovered from a man younger than 35 with COVID-19, enrolled during active disease. The rearrangement uses TRBV6-6 and TRBJ1-2; D may be TRBD1 (6 bases). Specimen: peripheral blood. This CDR3 is CASTSSGVGLYGYTF. CDR3 nucleotide sequence: TGTGCCAGCACCTCGTCAGGGGTGGGCCTCTATGGCTACACCTTC.